These T cell receptor beta chains were read from a single sample in a study of early T cells in non-severe SARS-CoV-2 infection. TCRdb used MiXCR to reprocess the 5' RACE reads, holding one entry per CDR3 protein. Of 50,000 to 65,000 distinct CDR3 sequences in the sample, about 7.7% were seen once. Sequenced material: whole blood, taken at baseline. The receptors stem from an adult who was a healthcare worker with PCR-confirmed SARS-CoV-2 infection or an uninfected control (not recorded which). Each CDR3 is given with its conserved first and last residue. D genes are given only for firm matches. The size entry is marked missing in some rows and otherwise reads once, few, many or a size class.

V	size	J	D	CDR3	DNA
TRBV5-1	NA	TRBJ2-1	NA	CASSRDGAYNEQFF	TGCGCCAGCAGCAGGGACGGAGCCTACAATGAGCAGTTCTTC
TRBV24-1	many	TRBJ2-3	TRBD1	CATSDPNRGLGTDTQYF	TGTGCCACCAGTGATCCGAACAGGGGGCTAGGCACAGATACGCAGTATTTT
TRBV5-6	medium-sized	TRBJ2-6	NA	CASSLGNSGANVLTF	TGTGCCAGCAGCCTCGGTAACTCTGGGGCCAACGTCCTGACTTTC
TRBV4-3	many	TRBJ2-7	TRBD2	CASSQELAGSSYEQYF	TGCGCCAGCAGCCAAGAACTAGCGGGAAGCTCCTACGAGCAGTACTTC
TRBV5-1	few	TRBJ2-7	NA	CASSSDRGGPSFTYEQYF	TGCGCCAGCAGCTCGGATAGGGGGGGCCCCTCCTTTACCTACGAGCAGTACTTC
TRBV18	NA	TRBJ1-4	NA	CASSVNGFAEKLFF	TGTGCCAGCTCCGTTAACGGATTCGCTGAAAAACTGTTTTTT
TRBV27	few	TRBJ2-7	NA	CASSLRTAGYEQYF	TGTGCCAGCAGTTTGAGGACCGCCGGCTACGAGCAGTACTTC
TRBV25-1	many	TRBJ2-7	TRBD2	CASSLAGAAYEQYF	TGTGCCAGCAGTTTAGCGGGAGCGGCCTACGAGCAGTACTTC
TRBV6-5	few	TRBJ2-5	NA	CASSLPGHQETQYF	TGTGCCAGCAGCCTCCCGGGGCACCAAGAGACCCAGTACTTC
TRBV9	many	TRBJ2-5	NA	CASSGPGTQETQYF	TGTGCCAGCAGCGGGCCGGGGACCCAAGAGACCCAGTACTTC
TRBV11-2	few	TRBJ2-5	NA	CASSDRDYQETQYF	TGTGCCAGCAGCGACCGGGACTACCAAGAGACCCAGTACTTC
TRBV28	NA	TRBJ2-5	NA	CASSLGGKETQYF	TGTGCCAGCAGTCTTGGGGGGAAAGAGACCCAGTACTTC
TRBV27	many	TRBJ2-1	TRBD1	CASSTLDRDEQFF	TGTGCCAGCAGTACCCTCGACAGGGATGAGCAGTTCTTC
TRBV10-3	NA	TRBJ2-1	NA	CATTPATRSYNEQFF	TGTGCCACCACCCCGGCGACTAGGTCCTACAATGAGCAGTTCTTC
TRBV28	few	TRBJ1-3	NA	CASQRASSGNTIYF	TGTGCCAGCCAGCGCGCCAGCTCTGGAAACACCATATATTTT
TRBV24-1	NA	TRBJ2-2	NA	CATSDPYTDTGELFF	TGTGCCACCAGTGATCCTTATACGGACACCGGGGAGCTGTTTTTT
TRBV7-9	many	TRBJ2-1	TRBD1	CASSNRDRDLVNEQFF	TGTGCCAGCAGTAACCGGGACAGGGATTTGGTGAATGAGCAGTTCTTC
TRBV25-1	NA	TRBJ2-7	NA	CASSGPSYEQYF	TGTGCCAGCAGTGGACCGAGCTACGAGCAGTACTTC
TRBV28	few	TRBJ2-7	TRBD2	CASSGLAGGMYEQYF	TGTGCCAGCAGTGGACTAGCGGGAGGCATGTACGAGCAGTACTTC
TRBV10-3	few	TRBJ2-5	TRBD1	CAISEGQGKDTQYF	TGTGCCATCAGTGAGGGACAGGGTAAAGATACCCAGTACTTC
TRBV18	few	TRBJ1-2	NA	CASSPGQTHGYTF	TGTGCCAGCTCGCCGGGACAAACTCATGGCTACACCTTC
TRBV24-1	many	TRBJ2-5	NA	CATSPPGHGVETQYF	TGTGCCACCAGTCCCCCGGGACACGGGGTGGAGACCCAGTACTTC
TRBV7-9	few	TRBJ2-3	NA	CASSSTPGPVEYF	TGTGCCAGCAGCTCGACCCCGGGTCCCGTAGAGTATTTT
TRBV5-1	NA	TRBJ2-1	NA	CASLSSYNEQFF	TGCGCCAGCCTCAGCTCCTACAATGAGCAGTTCTTC
TRBV11-2	NA	TRBJ2-2	NA	CASSLGGTANTGELFF	TGTGCCAGCAGCTTAGGAGGGACCGCGAACACCGGGGAGCTGTTTTTT
TRBV18	NA	TRBJ2-2	NA	CASSPRRGQRSGTGELFF	TGTGCCAGCTCACCCCGTCGAGGACAGAGATCAGGCACCGGGGAGCTGTTTTTT
TRBV11-3	many	TRBJ2-3	NA	CASSFSITDTQYF	TGTGCCAGCAGCTTTTCCATCACAGATACGCAGTATTTT
TRBV10-1	NA	TRBJ2-7	TRBD2	CASSVRLAGGLNPGGEQYF	TGCGCCAGCAGTGTACGACTAGCGGGAGGCCTTAACCCCGGGGGCGAGCAGTACTTC
TRBV11-2	many	TRBJ1-1	NA	CASSLERGGGAFF	TGTGCCAGCAGCTTAGAGCGGGGGGGTGGAGCTTTCTTT
TRBV29-1	many	TRBJ1-1	NA	CSVELPPENTEAFF	TGCAGCGTTGAACTCCCTCCCGAGAACACTGAAGCTTTCTTT
TRBV10-3	few	TRBJ1-1	TRBD1	CAISRRRGHKAEAFF	TGTGCCATCAGTCGCCGCAGGGGGCATAAGGCTGAAGCTTTCTTT
TRBV7-9	few	TRBJ2-5	TRBD2	CASSPPGTSGRYETQYF	TGTGCCAGCAGCCCTCCCGGGACTAGCGGGAGATACGAGACCCAGTACTTC
TRBV29-1	many	TRBJ2-7	NA	CSIGAESSYEQYF	TGCAGCATTGGGGCAGAGAGCTCCTACGAGCAGTACTTC
TRBV12-3/TRBV12-4	many	TRBJ1-5	NA	CASSPREGHQPQHF	TGTGCCAGCAGTCCGCGAGAAGGCCATCAGCCCCAGCATTTT
TRBV7-9	few	TRBJ1-5	NA	CASSPTATSIQPQHF	TGTGCCAGCAGCCCGACGGCGACATCCATTCAGCCCCAGCATTTT
TRBV28	few	TRBJ2-5	TRBD2	CASRASGAQQETQYF	TGTGCCAGCAGAGCAAGCGGGGCCCAACAAGAGACCCAGTACTTC
TRBV28	few	TRBJ2-7	NA	CASSSGWANEQYF	TGTGCCAGCAGTTCCGGTTGGGCTAACGAGCAGTACTTC
TRBV20-1	NA	TRBJ2-7	NA	CSARDDTTYEQYF	TGCAGTGCTAGAGACGACACAACCTACGAGCAGTACTTC
TRBV21-1	many	TRBJ1-6	NA	CASWTGVSNSPLHF	TGTGCCAGTTGGACAGGGGTGTCGAATTCACCCCTCCACTTT
TRBV20-1	NA	TRBJ2-3	NA	CSARVPSFPAQYF	TGCAGTGCTAGAGTCCCCTCCTTCCCCGCGCAGTATTTT
TRBV3-1	NA	TRBJ2-6	NA	CASSAISGLTRANVLTF	TGTGCCAGCAGCGCTATATCGGGGCTAACTAGGGCCAACGTCCTGACTTTC
TRBV20-1	many	TRBJ2-1	TRBD2	CSARETIAGTLFF	TGCAGTGCAAGAGAAACTATAGCGGGAACGTTATTCTTC
TRBV20-1	many	TRBJ2-3	TRBD2	CSAPGLAGDTQYF	TGCAGTGCTCCGGGACTAGCGGGAGATACGCAGTATTTT
TRBV7-2	few	TRBJ2-7	TRBD2	CASSSGLAPTYEQYF	TGTGCCAGCAGCTCGGGACTAGCCCCGACCTACGAGCAGTACTTC
TRBV6-5	many	TRBJ2-5	TRBD1	CASSYSWTGFGGETQYF	TGTGCCAGCAGTTACTCATGGACAGGGTTTGGGGGAGAGACCCAGTACTTC
TRBV28	NA	TRBJ2-7	NA	CASSLFAGTKYEQYF	TGTGCCAGCAGTTTATTTGCGGGAACGAAGTACGAGCAGTACTTC
TRBV18	many	TRBJ2-5	NA	CASSPNAKETQYF	TGTGCCAGCTCACCAAATGCGAAAGAGACCCAGTACTTC
TRBV7-3	many	TRBJ2-3	TRBD2	CASSPGGGTTSTDTQYF	TGTGCCAGCAGCCCCGGGGGGGGGACGACTAGCACAGATACGCAGTATTTT
TRBV7-9	few	TRBJ2-1	TRBD2	CASAPREGRYNEQFF	TGTGCCAGCGCCCCCCGGGAGGGCCGTTACAATGAGCAGTTCTTC
TRBV12-3/TRBV12-4	few	TRBJ2-5	NA	CASSYDGMAQYF	TGTGCCAGCAGTTATGACGGTATGGCCCAGTACTTC
TRBV5-5	many	TRBJ2-5	NA	CASSSIQGGIETQYF	TGTGCCAGCAGCTCCATACAGGGAGGGATCGAGACCCAGTACTTC
TRBV12-3/TRBV12-4	many	TRBJ1-6	NA	CASSSLISLLHF	TGTGCCAGCAGTTCCCTGATCTCACTCCTCCACTTT
TRBV28	NA	TRBJ2-3	NA	CASSLGQGTSTDTQYF	TGTGCCAGCAGTTTAGGTCAGGGAACAAGCACAGATACGCAGTATTTT
TRBV28	many	TRBJ1-1	NA	CASRARARGSEAFF	TGTGCCAGCAGAGCCCGGGCCCGGGGTTCTGAAGCTTTCTTT
TRBV7-9	many	TRBJ2-2	NA	CASSPVTGELFF	TGTGCCAGCAGCCCGGTGACCGGGGAGCTGTTTTTT
TRBV5-4	NA	TRBJ2-3	NA	CASSLTPKDADTQYF	TGTGCCAGCAGCTTGACTCCCAAGGACGCAGATACGCAGTATTTT
TRBV20-1	NA	TRBJ2-3	NA	CPQEHSLSTDTQYF	TGCCCCCAAGAACACTCTCTTAGCACAGATACGCAGTATTTT